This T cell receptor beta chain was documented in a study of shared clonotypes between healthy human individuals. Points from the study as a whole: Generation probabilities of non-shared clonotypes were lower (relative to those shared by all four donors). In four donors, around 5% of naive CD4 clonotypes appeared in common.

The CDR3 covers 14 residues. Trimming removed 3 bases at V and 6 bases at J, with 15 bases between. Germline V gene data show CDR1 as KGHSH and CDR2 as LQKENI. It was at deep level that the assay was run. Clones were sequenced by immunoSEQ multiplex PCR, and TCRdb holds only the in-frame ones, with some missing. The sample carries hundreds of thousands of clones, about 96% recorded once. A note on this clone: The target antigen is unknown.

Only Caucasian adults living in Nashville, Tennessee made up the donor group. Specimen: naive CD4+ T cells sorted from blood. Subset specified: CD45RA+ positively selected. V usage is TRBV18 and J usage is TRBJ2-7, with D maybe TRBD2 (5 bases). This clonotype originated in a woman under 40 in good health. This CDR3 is CASSPSEAGSEQYF. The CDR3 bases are TGTGCCAGCTCACCCTCGGAGGCTGGCTCCGAGCAGTACTTC.